One and the same sample provided the 31 T cell receptor beta chains below, sequenced in a study of T-cell memory formation after mild COVID-19. TCRdb re-called the 5' RACE reads through MiXCR, storing one row per CDR3 protein. Of 90,000 to 130,000 distinct CDR3 sequences in the sample, 18% were seen once. The sample comprised PBMCs or a T cell subset sorted from them (not recorded which). The source is a man between 18 and 35 years old who had mild COVID-19 (a few samples of this study predate the infection). Cell type and time point are not known.

This chain joins TRBV4-1 and TRBJ1-2; 7 bases align to TRBD1. The CDR3 loop spans 13 amino acids. In germline, CDR1 is MGHRA, CDR2 YSYEKL. V dropped 4 bases and J dropped 6; count of bases not matched to a gene: 5. This chain's CDR3 is CASSLGTADGYTF. The CDR3 region has the DNA TGCGCCAGCAGCCTCGGGACAGCTGATGGCTACACCTTC.

V is TRBV10-3 and J is TRBJ2-5, with D perhaps assigned TRBD1 or TRBD2 (5 bases each). Trimming took off 4 bases at V and 5 bases at J, with 17 bases between the two ends. The length of the CDR3 is 15 residues. Germline loops: CDR1 ENHRY, CDR2 SYGVKD. DNA for the CDR3: TGTGCCATCAGTGTATTAGGAGGACAAGGGGAGACCCAGTACTTC. Translated, it gives CAISVLGGQGETQYF.

Ten or more counts support this clonotype. The chain employs TRBV24-1 and TRBJ2-1; D unclear. V lost 9 bases, J lost 15 bases, and 20 bases lay in between. This CDR3 has 12 amino acids. The germline V gene encodes CDR1 KGHDR and CDR2 SFDVKD. The CDR3 spells CATGSNQSGLFF. In DNA, the CDR3 is TGTGCCACCGGGTCGAATCAATCTGGGCTGTTCTTC.

This clonotype was seen a handful of times. The chain employs TRBV5-1 and TRBJ2-3; tentatively, D is TRBD1 (6 bases). The V end lost 4 bases, the J end lost 1 base, and 7 bases lay between the germline ends. The CDR3 length is 13 residues. Germline V gene lookup returns CDR1 SGHRS and CDR2 YFSETQ. CDR3 bases: TGCGCCAGCAGCCGGACAGGCACAGATACGCAGTATTTT. This gives the protein CASSRTGTDTQYF.

V usage is TRBV5-1 and J usage is TRBJ1-2; 8 bases match TRBD1. Trimming cost V 3 bases and J 4 bases; bases outside gene matches: 8. CDR1 SGHRS and CDR2 YFSETQ come from the germline V gene. CDR3 length: 15 amino acids. In DNA, the CDR3 is TGCGCCAGCAGCTCAGACGACAGGGGTTCCTATGGCTACACCTTC. It is translated as CASSSDDRGSYGYTF.

The chain combines TRBV5-1 with TRBJ2-1; D not resolved. Trimming cost V 0 bases and J 8 bases, with 6 bases left between them. Germline V gene sequence: CDR1 SGHRS, CDR2 YFSETQ. CDR3 length equals 12 residues. The CDR3 here is CASSLVRYEQFF. The CDR3 DNA is TGCGCCAGCAGCTTGGTACGTTATGAGCAGTTCTTC.

This clonotype turned up a few times. V is TRBV6-2 or TRBV6-3 and J is TRBJ2-5, with TRBD2 identical over 14 bases. The germline V gene has CDR1 MNHEY and CDR2 SVGEGT. The V segment lost 6 bases and the J segment 4 bases; nucleotides outside the gene matches: 13. The CDR3 runs to 18 residues. The CDR3 sequence: CASSRGTSGGWIRETQYF. For the CDR3, the DNA is TGTGCCAGCAGCCGCGGGACTAGCGGGGGCTGGATCAGAGAGACCCAGTACTTC.

This clonotype was counted between two and nine times. J is TRBJ2-5 and V is TRBV7-2; 9 positions agree with TRBD2. V trimming: 3 bases; J trimming: 4 bases; junction bases outside the gene matches: 3. The CDR3 is 14 residues long. Germline V gene sequence: CDR1 SGHTA, CDR2 FQGNSA. For the CDR3, the DNA is TGTGCCAGCAGCTTCGGCGGGGGGGGAGAGACCCAGTACTTC. Its protein is CASSFGGGGETQYF.

Only a few counts were recorded for this clonotype. The chain has TRBV12-3 or TRBV12-4 and TRBJ2-1; no clear D. The CDR3 is 12 residues long. Trimming took off 5 bases at V and 4 bases at J, with 6 bases between the two ends. CDR3 in amino acids: CASSPDYNEQFF. In DNA form, the CDR3 reads TGTGCCAGCAGTCCAGATTACAATGAGCAGTTCTTC.

This clonotype was found a few times. The chain joins TRBV10-1 to TRBJ1-5, with D hard to call. V shed 4 bases and J shed 4 bases, with 8 bases lying between them. Germline values: CDR1 WNHNN, CDR2 SYGVQD (reference sequence). CDR3 size: 13 residues. In DNA, the CDR3 is TGCGCCAGCAGTGGGGGTTTGAATCAGCCCCAGCATTTT. Protein sequence: CASSGGLNQPQHF.

The genes are TRBV2 and TRBJ1-3; no clear D gene. Germline loops: CDR1 SNHLY, CDR2 FYNNEI. This CDR3 has 15 amino acids. The germline V and J ends were trimmed by 3 bases and 4 bases, with 13 bases remaining between them. CDR3 coding DNA: TGTGCCAGCAGTGAGGAAGGTCTGGGAGGAAACACCATATATTTT. It encodes CASSEEGLGGNTIYF.

In its sample, this clonotype was seen many times. V is TRBV7-2 and J is TRBJ2-5; D possibly corresponds to TRBD1 (6 bases). CDR1 is SGHTA, CDR2 FQGNSA, per germline. There are 15 residues in the CDR3. The germline V and J ends were trimmed by 5 bases and 1 base, with 14 bases remaining between them. CDR3 in amino acids: CASSPRVGGQETQYF. CDR3 bases: TGTGCCAGCAGCCCCCGTGTAGGGGGCCAAGAGACCCAGTACTTC.

Only a few counts were recorded for this clonotype. V and J are TRBV5-1 and TRBJ2-6; TRBD2 might be the D (5 bases). In germline, CDR1 is SGHRS, CDR2 YFSETQ. V was trimmed by 6 bases and J by 2 bases, leaving 12 bases between them. The CDR3 spans 15 residues. The CDR3 DNA reads TGCGCCAGCAACGACGGGAACGCTGGGGCCAACGTCCTGACTTTC. Protein sequence: CASNDGNAGANVLTF.

The CDR3 nucleotides are TGTGCCAGCAGTCAGTCGCGGGAGACCCAGTACTTC. It codes for CASSQSRETQYF. The chain recombines TRBV6-2 or TRBV6-3 with TRBJ2-5; D remains unclear. CDR1 and CDR2 from the germline V gene are MNHEY and SVGEGT. Trimming stripped 5 bases from V and 5 bases from J, with 9 bases between. The CDR3 has 12 amino acids.

This clonotype was counted a few times. The V and J genes are TRBV19 and TRBJ2-4, with D possibly being TRBD1 (6 bases). Looked up from germline, CDR1 is LNHDA and CDR2 is SQIVND (reference sequence). This CDR3 has 14 residues. V lost 9 bases and J 0 bases, leaving 12 bases between the germline ends. CDR3 in amino acids: CASRRDIAKNIQYF. CDR3 coding DNA: TGTGCCAGCCGACGGGACATAGCCAAAAACATTCAGTACTTC.

The CDR3 nucleotides read TGTGCCACCAGTGATTCGGGGGGGCCTAGACAAGAGACCCAGTACTTC. Amino acids: CATSDSGGPRQETQYF. The chain joins TRBV24-1 to TRBJ2-5; 8 nucleotides agree with TRBD2. Trimming at V came to 2 bases and at J to 2 bases, leaving 6 bases not matched to a gene. Germline CDR1 KGHDR, CDR2 SFDVKD. The CDR3 runs 16 residues.

This clonotype was detected only a few times. The chain is built from TRBV10-3 and TRBJ2-2; D is perhaps TRBD1 (6 bases). Germline CDR1 is ENHRY and CDR2 is SYGVKD. The CDR3 has 12 residues. Trimming stripped 10 bases from V and 6 bases from J, with 12 bases between. The CDR3 region is CASSQGPGELFF. The CDR3 nucleotides read TGTGCCAGCTCACAGGGACCCGGGGAGCTGTTTTTT.

This chain connects TRBV6-5 to TRBJ1-6, with D hard to call. Trimming pared 2 bases from V and 9 bases from J, leaving 8 bases between. This CDR3 has 13 amino acids. Germline V gene lookup returns CDR1 MNHEY and CDR2 SVGAGI. This CDR3 is CASSYMRVSPLHF. CDR3 bases: TGTGCCAGCAGTTACATGAGGGTTTCACCCCTCCACTTT.

This clonotype has more than one count but fewer than ten. J is TRBJ2-5 and V is TRBV18; tentative D call: TRBD2 (6 bases). The CDR3 spans 14 residues. Trimming removed 2 bases at V and 0 bases at J, with 7 bases between. Germline CDR1 and CDR2: KGHSH and LQKENI. The CDR3 reads CASSPAGNQETQYF. Written as DNA, the CDR3 is TGTGCCAGCTCACCAGCGGGGAACCAAGAGACCCAGTACTTC.

The J gene is TRBJ2-1, the V gene TRBV7-2; 7 bases match TRBD1. The CDR3 length is 15 residues. Germline trimming cut 4 bases from V and 5 bases from J; bases unmatched to any gene: 8. CDR1 and CDR2 from the germline V gene are SGHTA and FQGNSA. In nucleotides, the CDR3 is TGTGCCAGCAGCTCAAGTCGGGACAGTCACAATGAGCAGTTCTTC. It specifies CASSSSRDSHNEQFF.

V and J are TRBV5-1 and TRBJ1-4; D gene unclear. CDR1 SGHRS and CDR2 YFSETQ come from the germline V gene. The ends were cut back, 3 bases at V and 4 bases at J, with 13 bases in the middle. The CDR3 is made up of 15 amino acids. The CDR3 spells CASSSPQVLNEKLFF. Here the CDR3 DNA reads TGCGCCAGCAGCTCCCCTCAGGTTCTTAATGAAAAACTGTTTTTT.

This clonotype was seen at least ten times. V gene TRBV7-8 combines with J gene TRBJ2-7; D might be TRBD1 or TRBD2, each matching 5 bases. Germline CDR1 reads SGHVS; CDR2 reads FQNEAQ. Trimming took off 5 bases at V and 0 bases at J, with 14 bases between the two ends. The CDR3 runs to 15 residues. CDR3 sequence reads: CASSRGTVLSYEQYF. CDR3 DNA sequence: TGTGCCAGCAGCCGAGGGACGGTGCTCTCCTACGAGCAGTACTTC.

This clonotype was found many times. The chain has TRBV3-1 and TRBJ2-1, with D perhaps matching TRBD1 or TRBD2 (6 bases each). Germline lookup yields CDR1 LGHDT and CDR2 YNNKEL (reference sequence). The CDR3 sequence is 15 residues long. The germline V and J ends were trimmed by 3 bases and 6 bases, with 15 bases remaining between them. CDR3 sequence: CASSHLMGGPNEQFF. CDR3 DNA sequence: TGTGCCAGCAGCCACTTGATGGGGGGCCCCAATGAGCAGTTCTTC.

This clonotype was observed a few times. The chain combines TRBV25-1 with TRBJ1-1; no reliable D call. Looked up from germline, CDR1 is MGHDK and CDR2 is SYGVNS. V dropped 7 bases and J dropped 3 bases, with 6 bases sitting between them. There are 11 residues in the CDR3. CDR3 residues: CASKGDTEAFF. The CDR3 region has the DNA TGTGCCAGCAAGGGTGACACTGAAGCTTTCTTT. Together with reference TRBV25-1 and TRBJ1-1, the CDR3 gives the full variable domain: EADIYQTPRYLVIGTGKKITLECSQTMGHDKMYWYQQDPGMELHLIHYSYGVNSTEKGDLSSESTVSRIRTEHFPLTLESARPSHTSQYLCASKGDTEAFFGQGTRLTVV.

This clonotype was found a few times. This chain uses TRBV20-1 with TRBJ1-5, with TRBD1 matching over 7 bases. The CDR3 contains 13 residues. The germline V gene encodes CDR1 DFQATT and CDR2 SNEGSKA (reference sequence). The J segment lost 7 bases and the V segment lost 4 bases, leaving 7 bases of the junction unmatched. CDR3 nucleotides: TGCAGTGCTAACAGGGGAACGAACCAGCCCCAGCATTTT. Its protein product is CSANRGTNQPQHF.

The sample holds a few counts of this clonotype. The chain employs TRBV12-3 or TRBV12-4 and TRBJ2-6, with D possibly being TRBD1 or TRBD2 (5 bases each). V lost 4 bases, J lost 4 bases, and 14 bases lay in between. This CDR3 is 16 amino acids long. DNA of the CDR3: TGTGCCAGCAGTTGGGACGCAGGAGCAGGGGCCAACGTCCTGACTTTC. Protein product: CASSWDAGAGANVLTF.

This clonotype showed up just a few times. The chain has TRBV12-3 or TRBV12-4 and TRBJ2-5, with D possibly called TRBD1 or TRBD2 (6 bases each). The CDR3 runs to 15 residues. The V and J ends lost 5 bases and 5 bases respectively, with 18 bases between them. CDR3 bases: TGTGCCAGCAGTCGTCGAGGGGGGCGCCTGGAGACCCAGTACTTC. It codes for CASSRRGGRLETQYF.

The chain has TRBV4-2 and TRBJ2-1, with 7 bases fitting TRBD1. The CDR3 loop spans 15 amino acids. The V segment lost 5 bases and the J segment 10 bases; nucleotides outside the gene matches: 14. Germline CDR1 reads LGHNA; CDR2 reads YNFKEQ. The CDR3 DNA reads TGTGCCAGCAGCGTTAGGACAGGCCCACACGAGGAGCAGTTCTTC. This sequence encodes CASSVRTGPHEEQFF.

This clonotype was recorded a few times. The J gene is TRBJ2-3, the V gene TRBV6-2 or TRBV6-3, with no clear D. Between the trimmed V and J ends, which lost 6 bases and 7 bases, there was a span of 11 bases. Germline loops: CDR1 MNHEY, CDR2 SVGEGT. The CDR3 is 12 amino acids. The CDR3: CASSDIGYTQYF. CDR3 sequence (DNA): TGTGCCAGCAGCGACATCGGGTATACGCAGTATTTT.

This chain connects TRBV20-1 to TRBJ2-7, with D tentatively TRBD1 (6 bases). Germline CDR1 reads DFQATT; CDR2 reads SNEGSKA (reference sequence). The CDR3 is made up of 14 amino acids. Trimming removed 0 bases at V and 1 base at J, with 10 bases between. CDR3 amino acids: CSARDPGQSYEQYF. The CDR3, as DNA: TGCAGTGCTAGAGACCCGGGACAATCCTACGAGCAGTACTTC.

V and J are TRBV4-3 and TRBJ1-4; a weak D match, TRBD1 (5 bases). V lost 1 base and J 6 bases, leaving 15 bases between the germline ends. This CDR3 region has 16 residues. CDR1 is LGHNA, CDR2 YSLEER, per germline. Here the CDR3 DNA reads TGCGCCAGCAGCCAAGGTTTAAGGGGCGGGGATGAAAAACTGTTTTTT. Translated: CASSQGLRGGDEKLFF.